This T cell receptor (beta chain) was identified during a study of regulatory T cells in long-lasting Graves disease. Study-wide results and limits: Lower TCR diversity was seen in persistent Graves' patients than in newly diagnosed ones.

Libraries of TCR beta came from iRepertoire HTBI primers plus Arm-PCR of CDR3 regions. TCRdb re-called the multiplex PCR reads with MiXCR, one entry per CDR3 protein. The data contain hundreds of thousands of distinct CDR3 sequences, approximately 16% of them singletons. About this clonotype: The antigen is undetermined.

Germline values: CDR1 DFQATT, CDR2 SNEGSKA (reference sequence). The ends were cut back, 0 bases at V and 3 bases at J, with 12 bases in the middle. The CDR3 sequence is 15 residues long. This sample's time point: newly diagnosed GD, antithyroid drugs for less than 3 months. Extracted RNA from PBMCs served as the source of the TCR library. The sample was also linked to a second study, of T cells in Graves' hyperthyroidism and ophthalmopathy. That source reports: Researchers ran a first-round RT-PCR on the TCR CDR3 using the HTBI primer set. A 13 V-J model separated ophthalmopathy from stable hyperthyroidism.

This chain links TRBV20-1 with TRBJ1-5, with D possibly being TRBD1 (5 bases). The sample was peripheral blood mononuclear cells (PBMCs), taken at new diagnosis, from a patient treated with antithyroid drugs. The TCR originated in a woman in her forties or fifties with Graves disease. CDR3 protein: CSARDGTVLNQPQHF. CDR3 nucleotides: TGCAGTGCTAGAGACGGGACGGTCCTCAATCAGCCCCAGCATTTT.